The clone carrying this TCR beta chain was recorded many times. Its antigen remains unidentified. No patient had received any treatment before thyroid surgery. Via MiXCR, TCRdb re-called the PCR reads. The data show 12,000 to 15,000 clones, with just over 25% seen just once and 11% held by the top ten. This sample is part of a study of metastatic and nonmetastatic thyroid tumors. Turning to the study itself: Peripheral blood and tumor or nodule samples from malignant and benign thyroid patients were compared.

This CDR3 contains 14 residues. CDR1 is SGHAT, CDR2 FQDESV, per germline (reference sequence). Trimming stripped 5 bases from V and 6 bases from J, with 15 bases between. Notes on the study in general: The reported finding was significantly higher TCR beta diversity in malignant thyroid tumors relative to benign nodules, in blood and tumor.

This TCR was sampled from a female donor with papillary thyroid cancer or a benign thyroid nodule (not recorded which). Some clones in this sample may be carry-over from other donors' samples. Material: tumor tissue. V gene TRBV11-1 combines with J gene TRBJ2-3, with TRBD2 as a possible D gene (6 bases). In DNA form, the CDR3 reads TGTGCCAGCAGCCCAGACCTAGGAGGGGATACGCAGTATTTT. Its translation: CASSPDLGGDTQYF.